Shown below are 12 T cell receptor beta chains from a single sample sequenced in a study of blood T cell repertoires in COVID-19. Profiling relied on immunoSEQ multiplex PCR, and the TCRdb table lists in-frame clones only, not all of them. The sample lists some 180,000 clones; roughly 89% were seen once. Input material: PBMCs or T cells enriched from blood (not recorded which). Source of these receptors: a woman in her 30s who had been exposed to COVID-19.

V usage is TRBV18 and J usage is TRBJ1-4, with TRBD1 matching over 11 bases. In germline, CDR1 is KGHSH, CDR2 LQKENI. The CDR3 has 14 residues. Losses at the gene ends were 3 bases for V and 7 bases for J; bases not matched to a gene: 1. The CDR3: CASSPDRGLEKLFF. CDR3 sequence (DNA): TGTGCCAGCTCACCGGACAGGGGGCTTGAAAAACTGTTTTTT. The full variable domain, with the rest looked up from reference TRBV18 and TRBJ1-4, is NAGVMQNPRHLVRRRGQEARLRCSPMKGHSHVYWYRQLPEEGLKFMVYLQKENIIDESGMPKERFSAEFPKEGPSILRIQQVVRGDSAAYFCASSPDRGLEKLFFGSGTQLSVL.

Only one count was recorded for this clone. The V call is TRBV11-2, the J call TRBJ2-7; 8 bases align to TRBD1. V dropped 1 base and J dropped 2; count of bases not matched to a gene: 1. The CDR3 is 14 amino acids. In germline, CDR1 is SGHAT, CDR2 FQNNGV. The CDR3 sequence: CASSLVGQAYEQYF. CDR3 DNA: TGTGCCAGCAGCTTAGTGGGACAGGCCTACGAGCAGTACTTC.

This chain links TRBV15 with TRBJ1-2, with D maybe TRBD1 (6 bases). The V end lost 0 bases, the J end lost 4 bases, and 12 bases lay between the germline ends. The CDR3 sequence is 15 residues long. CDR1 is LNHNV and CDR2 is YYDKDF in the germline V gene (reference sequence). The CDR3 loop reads CATSRDDQGPYGYTF. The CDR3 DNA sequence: TGTGCCACCAGCAGAGATGATCAGGGGCCCTATGGCTACACCTTC.

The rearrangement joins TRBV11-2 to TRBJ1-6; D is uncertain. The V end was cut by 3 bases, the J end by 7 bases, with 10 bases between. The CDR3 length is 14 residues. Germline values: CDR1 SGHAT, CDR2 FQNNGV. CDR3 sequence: CASSFYSQNSPLHF. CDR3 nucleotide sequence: TGTGCCAGCAGCTTTTACAGTCAAAATTCACCCCTCCACTTT.

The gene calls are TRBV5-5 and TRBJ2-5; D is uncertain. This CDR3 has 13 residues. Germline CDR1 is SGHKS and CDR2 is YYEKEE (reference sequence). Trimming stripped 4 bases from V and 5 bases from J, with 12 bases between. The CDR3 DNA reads TGTGCCAGCAGCCCCACGAACGGGGAGACCCAGTACTTC. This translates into CASSPTNGETQYF.

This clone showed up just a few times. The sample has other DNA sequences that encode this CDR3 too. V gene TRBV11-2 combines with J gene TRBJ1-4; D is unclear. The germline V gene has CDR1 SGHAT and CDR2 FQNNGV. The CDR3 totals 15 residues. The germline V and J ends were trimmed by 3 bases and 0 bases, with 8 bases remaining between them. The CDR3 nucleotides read TGTGCCAGCAGCTTGGCACAAGCAACTAATGAAAAACTGTTTTTT. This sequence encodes CASSLAQATNEKLFF.

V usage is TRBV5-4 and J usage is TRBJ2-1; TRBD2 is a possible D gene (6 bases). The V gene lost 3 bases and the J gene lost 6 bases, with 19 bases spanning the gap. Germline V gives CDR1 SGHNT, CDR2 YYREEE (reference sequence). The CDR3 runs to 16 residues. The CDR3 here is CASSSQDGGRINEQFF. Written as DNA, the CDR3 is TGTGCCAGCAGCTCACAGGACGGGGGTCGGATCAATGAGCAGTTCTTC.

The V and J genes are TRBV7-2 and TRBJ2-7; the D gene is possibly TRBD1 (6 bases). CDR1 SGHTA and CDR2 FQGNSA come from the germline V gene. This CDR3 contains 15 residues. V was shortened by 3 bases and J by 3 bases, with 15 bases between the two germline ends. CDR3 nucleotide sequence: TGTGCCAGCAGCTTTTCGACAGGAATTCACTACGAGCAGTACTTC. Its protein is CASSFSTGIHYEQYF. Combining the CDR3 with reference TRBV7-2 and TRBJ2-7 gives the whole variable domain GAGVSQSPSNKVTEKGKDVELRCDPISGHTALYWYRQSLGQGLEFLIYFQGNSAPDKSGLPSDRFSAERTGGSVSTLTIQRTQQEDSAVYLCASSFSTGIHYEQYFGPGTRLTVT.

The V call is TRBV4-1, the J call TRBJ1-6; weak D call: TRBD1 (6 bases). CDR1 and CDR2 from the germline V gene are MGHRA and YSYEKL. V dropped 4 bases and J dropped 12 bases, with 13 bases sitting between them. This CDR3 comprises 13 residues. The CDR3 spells CASSPNSGEPLHF. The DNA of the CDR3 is TGCGCCAGCAGCCCTAACTCAGGGGAACCCCTCCACTTT.

In DNA form, the CDR3 reads TGTGCCAGTGGGCCCACAGATACGCAGTATTTT. Translation: CASGPTDTQYF. This rearrangement joins TRBV19 to TRBJ2-3; D remains ambiguous. Trimming removed 8 bases from V and 2 bases from J, with 5 bases in between. The germline gives CDR1 LNHDA, CDR2 SQIVND (reference sequence). This CDR3 region has 11 residues.

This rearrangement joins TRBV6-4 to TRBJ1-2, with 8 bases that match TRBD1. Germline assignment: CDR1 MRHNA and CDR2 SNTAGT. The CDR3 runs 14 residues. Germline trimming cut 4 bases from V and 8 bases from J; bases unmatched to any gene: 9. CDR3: CASSGQGFRGGYTF. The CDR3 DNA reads TGTGCCAGCAGTGGACAGGGGTTCCGAGGCGGCTACACCTTC.

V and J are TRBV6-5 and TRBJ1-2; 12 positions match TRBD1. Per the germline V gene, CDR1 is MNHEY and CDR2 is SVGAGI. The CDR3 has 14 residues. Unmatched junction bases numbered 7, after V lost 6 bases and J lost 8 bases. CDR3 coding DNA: TGTGCCAGCAGGGCGGGACAGGGGGCCGGGGGCTACACCTTC. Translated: CASRAGQGAGGYTF.